This note documents a single T cell receptor beta chain sequence. The antigen is unknown. The CDR3 totals 16 residues. CDR1 SGHRS and CDR2 YFSETQ come from the germline V gene. Trimming cost V 1 base and J 2 bases, with 16 bases left between them. TCRdb itself ran the reads through MiXCR, one entry per CDR3 protein. The sample comprises fewer than 850,000 distinct CDR3 sequences, about 27% of which are singletons, and around 13% rests with the top ten. The data originate from a study of T cell repertoires in cytomegalovirus infection. Study-level background: Matching HLA type, along with CMV infection, was indicated by public TCR beta signatures.

The TCR comes from a human donor in good health (CMV status not recorded). Some clones in this sample may be carry-over from other donors' samples. The sample here was cultured CD8+ T cells from PBMCs, taken from culture after CMV antigen stimulation. V is TRBV5-1 and J is TRBJ2-7; D is undetermined. CDR3 nucleotide sequence: TGCGCCAGCAGCTTGTTTGTGGCCCCACCGCCCTACGAGCAGTACTTC. Amino acids: CASSLFVAPPPYEQYF.